The TCR beta chain described here comes from a study of cytomegalovirus exposure and HLA in healthy donors. The PCR contained 60 Vbeta and 13 Jbeta primers. Repertoires were generated with immunoSEQ multiplex PCR, while TCRdb's copy carries only in-frame clones and drops some. The data hold 130,000 to 150,000 clones, with under 80% observed a single time. Findings of the study overall: Rare TCR sequences predominated, though certain public TCRs were found in many donors.

The germline V gene encodes CDR1 LNHDA and CDR2 SQIVND (reference sequence). Trimming shortened V by 2 bases and J by 1 base, and 11 bases separated the two germline ends. This CDR3 contains 15 residues. With regard to this clone: As yet, its antigen is unknown.

The sequence came from a male donor in good health and CMV-seronegative. The sequenced sample was PBMCs. This chain links TRBV19 with TRBJ1-2; D may be TRBD1 (5 bases). The CDR3 is CASSIQRQSNYGYTF. DNA of the CDR3: TGTGCCAGTAGTATACAGCGACAGAGTAACTATGGCTACACCTTC.